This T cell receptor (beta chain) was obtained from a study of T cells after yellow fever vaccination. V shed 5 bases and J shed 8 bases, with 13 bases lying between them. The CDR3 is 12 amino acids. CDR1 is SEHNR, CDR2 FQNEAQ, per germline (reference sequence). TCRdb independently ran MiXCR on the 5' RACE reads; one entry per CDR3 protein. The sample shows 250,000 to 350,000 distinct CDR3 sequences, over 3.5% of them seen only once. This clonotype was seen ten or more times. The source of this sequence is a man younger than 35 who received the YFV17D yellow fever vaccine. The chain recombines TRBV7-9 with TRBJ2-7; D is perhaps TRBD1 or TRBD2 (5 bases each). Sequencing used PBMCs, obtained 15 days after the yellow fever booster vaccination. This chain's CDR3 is CASSLDYRKQYF. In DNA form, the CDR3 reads TGTGCCAGCAGCCTAGACTACAGGAAGCAGTACTTC.